Listed below are T cell receptor beta chains from one sample, sequenced in a study of T cells in Graves' hyperthyroidism and ophthalmopathy. Via MiXCR, TCRdb re-called the multiplex PCR reads, giving one row per CDR3 protein. The table shows about 530,000 distinct CDR3 sequences, with roughly 17% occurring only once. Input material: blood. The receptors were gathered from a woman between 18 and 30 years old with Graves' ophthalmopathy. CDR3s include the opening cysteine and the closing phenylalanine or tryptophan. Size is omitted from some rows. Given values are once, few, many or a class for expanded clones.

J,size,V,length,CDR3
TRBJ1-4,NA,TRBV15,13,CATSLGTNEKLFF
TRBJ1-5,many,TRBV4-1,13,CASSQVLDGPQHF
TRBJ2-5,few,TRBV4-3,14,CASSQEGWQETQYF
TRBJ1-5,many,TRBV28,18,CASSLGLTGGASNQPQHF
TRBJ2-7,NA,TRBV29-1,12,CSTKTGTYEQYF
TRBJ1-2,many,TRBV13,16,CASSFGIGTGDYGYTF
TRBJ1-2,NA,TRBV6-1,13,CASRMTGPYGYTF
TRBJ2-7,few,TRBV12-3/TRBV12-4,16,CASSLGPVVLSYEQYF
TRBJ1-1,few,TRBV19,15,CASRHDVGVSTEAFF
TRBJ2-7,few,TRBV30,13,CAWNRRGSYEQYF
TRBJ2-5,NA,TRBV6-2/TRBV6-3,14,CASSYPDYQETQYF
TRBJ2-7,many,TRBV18,12,CASSPDLYEQYF
TRBJ2-1,many,TRBV9,17,CASSDLAGPTLGNEQFF
TRBJ1-6,many,TRBV3-1,14,CASSQDRQVSPLHF
TRBJ2-1,NA,TRBV19,16,CASSRGTILSCNEQFF
TRBJ2-1,NA,TRBV7-9,17,CASSKGLAGGSRIEQFF
TRBJ1-1,few,TRBV25-1,15,CASSEFGTVNTEAFF
TRBJ2-5,NA,TRBV5-4,16,CASSSPDRGLGETQYF
TRBJ2-6,NA,TRBV25-1,18,CASSEKWGQISGANVLTF
TRBJ2-1,many,TRBV12-3/TRBV12-4,16,CASSPGTSGSFDEQFF
TRBJ1-5,few,TRBV7-8,16,CASSPNDRGINQPQHF
TRBJ1-5,NA,TRBV5-8,15,CASSFGGTTNQPQHF
TRBJ2-3,NA,TRBV27,15,CASSSGFLSTDTQYF
TRBJ1-2,many,TRBV27,16,CASRGPSQTGWYGYTF
TRBJ1-5,NA,TRBV19,15,CASSITGGPGQPQHF
TRBJ2-3,many,TRBV7-8,14,CASSPSGSTDTQYF
TRBJ2-7,few,TRBV29-1,13,CSGGDRISYEQYF
TRBJ1-1,many,TRBV28,15,CASSLLGQKNTEAFF
TRBJ2-1,few,TRBV6-1,14,CASSEMGSYNEQFF
TRBJ1-1,NA,TRBV20-1,13,CSALGTSNTEAFF
TRBJ2-3,many,TRBV9,17,CASTPDGLAGGTDTQYF
TRBJ2-1,NA,TRBV20-1,14,CSARWVGGYNEQFF
TRBJ2-7,many,TRBV2,14,CASRRGATGNEQYF
TRBJ1-6,once,TRBV7-2,16,CASSLGTGKVNSPLHF
TRBJ2-1,many,TRBV14,13,CASSRARSNEQFF
TRBJ1-5,NA,TRBV20-1,14,CSARDDRESQPQHF
TRBJ2-1,many,TRBV20-1,11,CSARRENEQFF
TRBJ2-7,many,TRBV20-1,14,CSASISRGGREQYF
TRBJ2-4,many,TRBV28,17,CASSTAVGTGDIRIQYF
TRBJ2-1,NA,TRBV28,16,CASSPLAEAPRNEQFF
TRBJ2-5,many,TRBV12-3/TRBV12-4,13,CASSTGSQETQYF
TRBJ2-3,many,TRBV20-1,14,CSAPGGGRTDTQYF
TRBJ2-7,many,TRBV6-1,14,CASSEGRGLYEQYF
TRBJ2-5,many,TRBV7-3,15,CASSLTYSDLETQYF
TRBJ2-1,many,TRBV20-1,11,CSATRDNEQFF
TRBJ2-3,NA,TRBV6-1,14,CASRKGRGADTQYF
TRBJ2-5,NA,TRBV3-1,14,CASSQEGGSQTQYF
TRBJ1-6,many,TRBV20-1,13,CSARTGAGSPLHF
TRBJ2-7,many,TRBV20-1,15,CSAVRLAGNSYEQYF